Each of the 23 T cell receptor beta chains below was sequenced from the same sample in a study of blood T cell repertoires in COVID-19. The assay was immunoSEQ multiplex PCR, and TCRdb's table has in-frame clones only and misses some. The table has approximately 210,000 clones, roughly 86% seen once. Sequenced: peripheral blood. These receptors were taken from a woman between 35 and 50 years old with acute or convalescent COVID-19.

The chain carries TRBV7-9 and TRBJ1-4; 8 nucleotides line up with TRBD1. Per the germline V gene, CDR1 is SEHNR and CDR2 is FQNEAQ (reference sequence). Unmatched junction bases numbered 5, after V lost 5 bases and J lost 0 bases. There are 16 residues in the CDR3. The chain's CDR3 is CASSLGQGATNEKLFF. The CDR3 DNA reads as TGTGCCAGCAGCCTCGGACAGGGTGCAACTAATGAAAAACTGTTTTTT.

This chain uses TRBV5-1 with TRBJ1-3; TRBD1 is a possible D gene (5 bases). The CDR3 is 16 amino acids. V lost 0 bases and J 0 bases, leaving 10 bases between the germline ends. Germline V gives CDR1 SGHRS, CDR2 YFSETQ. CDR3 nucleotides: TGCGCCAGCAGCTTGGGGGGCCAGAGCTCTGGAAACACCATATATTTT. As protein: CASSLGGQSSGNTIYF.

DNA for the CDR3: TGTGCCAGCAGCTACAGGGTGGTCGAGCCCCAGCATTTT. Its protein product is CASSYRVVEPQHF. The chain is built from TRBV12-3 or TRBV12-4 and TRBJ1-5; possible D gene TRBD1, 6 bases. This CDR3 comprises 13 residues. V lost 6 bases, J lost 8 bases, and 14 bases lay in between.

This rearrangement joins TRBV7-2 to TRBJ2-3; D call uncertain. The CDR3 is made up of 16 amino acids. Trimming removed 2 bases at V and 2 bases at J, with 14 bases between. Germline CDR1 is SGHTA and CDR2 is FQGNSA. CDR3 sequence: CASSLQVGNPTDTQYF. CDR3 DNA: TGTGCCAGCAGCTTACAGGTCGGAAACCCCACAGATACGCAGTATTTT.

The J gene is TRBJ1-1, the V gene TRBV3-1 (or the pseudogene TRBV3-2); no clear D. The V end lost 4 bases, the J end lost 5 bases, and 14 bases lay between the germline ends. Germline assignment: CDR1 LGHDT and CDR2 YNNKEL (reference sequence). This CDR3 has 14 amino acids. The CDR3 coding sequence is TGTGCCAGCAGCCGTCCTGGCCCGGGGACTGAAGCTTTCTTT. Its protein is CASSRPGPGTEAFF.

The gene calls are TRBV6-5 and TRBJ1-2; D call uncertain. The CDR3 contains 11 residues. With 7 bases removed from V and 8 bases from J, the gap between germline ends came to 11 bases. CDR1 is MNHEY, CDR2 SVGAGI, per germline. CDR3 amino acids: CASTSDLGYTF. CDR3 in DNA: TGTGCCAGCACCTCGGACTTAGGCTACACCTTC.

The CDR3, as DNA: TGTGCCAGCTCCCCGACAGGGGGCGCGAGGAATGAGCAGTTCTTC. Its protein product is CASSPTGGARNEQFF. The V and J genes are TRBV18 and TRBJ2-1; 10 bases are shared with TRBD1. Trimming cost V 6 bases and J 7 bases; bases outside gene matches: 9. Per germline, CDR1 KGHSH and CDR2 LQKENI. The CDR3 totals 15 residues.

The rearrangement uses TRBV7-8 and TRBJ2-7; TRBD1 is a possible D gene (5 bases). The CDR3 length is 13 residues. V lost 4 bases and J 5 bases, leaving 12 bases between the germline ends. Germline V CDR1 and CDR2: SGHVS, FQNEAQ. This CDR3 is CASSSRQLDEQYF. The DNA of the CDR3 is TGTGCCAGCAGCTCCAGACAGCTCGACGAGCAGTACTTC.

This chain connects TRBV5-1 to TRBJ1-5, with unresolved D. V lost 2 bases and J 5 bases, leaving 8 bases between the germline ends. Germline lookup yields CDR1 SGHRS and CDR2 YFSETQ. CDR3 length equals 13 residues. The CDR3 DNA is TGCGCCAGCAGCTTAGAGGGATATCAGCCCCAGCATTTT. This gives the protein CASSLEGYQPQHF.

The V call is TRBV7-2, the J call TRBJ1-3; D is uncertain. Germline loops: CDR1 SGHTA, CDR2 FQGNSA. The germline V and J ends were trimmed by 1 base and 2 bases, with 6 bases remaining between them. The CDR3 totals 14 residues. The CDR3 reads CASSLVGPGNTIYF. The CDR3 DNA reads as TGTGCCAGCAGCTTAGTGGGCCCTGGAAACACCATATATTTT.

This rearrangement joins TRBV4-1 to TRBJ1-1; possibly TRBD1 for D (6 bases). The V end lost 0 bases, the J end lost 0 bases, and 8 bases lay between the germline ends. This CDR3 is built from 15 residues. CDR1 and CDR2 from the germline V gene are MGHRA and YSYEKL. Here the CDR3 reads CASSQEWTVNTEAFF. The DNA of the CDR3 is TGCGCCAGCAGCCAAGAGTGGACAGTGAACACTGAAGCTTTCTTT.

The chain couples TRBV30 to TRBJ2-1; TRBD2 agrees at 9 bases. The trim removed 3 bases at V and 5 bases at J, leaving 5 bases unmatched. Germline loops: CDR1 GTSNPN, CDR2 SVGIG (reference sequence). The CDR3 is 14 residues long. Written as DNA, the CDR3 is TGTGCCTGGAGAAGATCTAGCGGGGACAATGAGCAGTTCTTC. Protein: CAWRRSSGDNEQFF.

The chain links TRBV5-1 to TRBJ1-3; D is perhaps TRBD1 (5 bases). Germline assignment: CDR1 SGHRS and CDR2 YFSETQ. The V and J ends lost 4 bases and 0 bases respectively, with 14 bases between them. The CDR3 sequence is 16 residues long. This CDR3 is CASSPAGGGSGNTIYF. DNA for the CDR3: TGCGCCAGCAGCCCCGCTGGCGGGGGCTCTGGAAACACCATATATTTT.

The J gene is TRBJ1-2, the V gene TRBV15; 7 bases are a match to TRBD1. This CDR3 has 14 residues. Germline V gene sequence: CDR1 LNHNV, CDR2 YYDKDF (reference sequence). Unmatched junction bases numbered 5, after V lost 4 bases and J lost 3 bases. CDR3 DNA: TGTGCCACCAGCAAAGGAGACAGGGACTATGGCTACACCTTC. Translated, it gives CATSKGDRDYGYTF.

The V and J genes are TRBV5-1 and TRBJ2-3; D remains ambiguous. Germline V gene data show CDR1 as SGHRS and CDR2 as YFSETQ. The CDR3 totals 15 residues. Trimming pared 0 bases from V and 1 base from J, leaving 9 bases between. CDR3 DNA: TGCGCCAGCAGCTTGGTAGTGTCCGGCACAGATACGCAGTATTTT. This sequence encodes CASSLVVSGTDTQYF.

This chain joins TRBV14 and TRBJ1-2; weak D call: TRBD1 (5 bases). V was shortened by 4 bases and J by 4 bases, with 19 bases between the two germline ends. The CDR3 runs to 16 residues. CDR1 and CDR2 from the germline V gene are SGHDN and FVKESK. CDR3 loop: CASSPLLGETVYGYTF. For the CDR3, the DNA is TGTGCCAGCAGCCCATTACTTGGCGAGACAGTCTATGGCTACACCTTC.

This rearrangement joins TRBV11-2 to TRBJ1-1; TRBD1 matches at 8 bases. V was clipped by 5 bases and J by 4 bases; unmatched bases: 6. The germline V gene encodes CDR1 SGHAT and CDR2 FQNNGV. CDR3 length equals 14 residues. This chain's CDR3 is CASSPKTGGTEAFF. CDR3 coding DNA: TGTGCCAGCAGCCCGAAAACAGGGGGCACTGAAGCTTTCTTT.

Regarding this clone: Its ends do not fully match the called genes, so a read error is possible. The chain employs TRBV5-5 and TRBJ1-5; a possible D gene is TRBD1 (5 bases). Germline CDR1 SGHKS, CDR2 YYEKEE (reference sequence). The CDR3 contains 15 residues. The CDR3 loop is CASSLGEGNNQPQHF. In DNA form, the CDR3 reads TGCGCCAGCAGCTTGGGGGAGGGGAACAATCAGCCCCAGCATTTT.

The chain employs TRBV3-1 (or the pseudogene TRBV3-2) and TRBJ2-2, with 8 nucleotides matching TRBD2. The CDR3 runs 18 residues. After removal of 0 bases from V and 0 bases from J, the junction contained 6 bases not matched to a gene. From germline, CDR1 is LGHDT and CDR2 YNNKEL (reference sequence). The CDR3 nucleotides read TGTGCCAGCAGCCAAGAGAGGGGACTAGAGACGAACACCGGGGAGCTGTTTTTT. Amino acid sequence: CASSQERGLETNTGELFF.

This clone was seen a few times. The CDR3 reads CASSLVSGSSEQFF. In DNA, the CDR3 is TGTGCCAGCAGCTTAGTTAGCGGGAGTAGTGAGCAGTTCTTC. The chain recombines TRBV11-2 with TRBJ2-1; 9 bases fit TRBD2. In germline, CDR1 is SGHAT, CDR2 FQNNGV. V was pared by 1 base and J by 9 bases, with 4 bases of the junction left unmatched. The CDR3 consists of 14 residues.

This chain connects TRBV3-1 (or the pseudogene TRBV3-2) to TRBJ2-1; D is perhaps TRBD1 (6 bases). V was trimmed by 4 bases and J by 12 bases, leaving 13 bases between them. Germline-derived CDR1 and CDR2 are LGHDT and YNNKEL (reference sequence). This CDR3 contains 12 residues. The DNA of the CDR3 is TGTGCCAGCAGCCGATCAGGGGTATCGCAGTTCTTC. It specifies CASSRSGVSQFF.

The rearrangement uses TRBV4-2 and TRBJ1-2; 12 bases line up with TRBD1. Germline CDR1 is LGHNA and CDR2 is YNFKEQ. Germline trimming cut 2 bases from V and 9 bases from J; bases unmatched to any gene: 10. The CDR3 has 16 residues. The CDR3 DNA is TGTGCCAGCAGCCAAAGATACCGGGACAGGGGGCTGAGCTACACCTTC. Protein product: CASSQRYRDRGLSYTF.

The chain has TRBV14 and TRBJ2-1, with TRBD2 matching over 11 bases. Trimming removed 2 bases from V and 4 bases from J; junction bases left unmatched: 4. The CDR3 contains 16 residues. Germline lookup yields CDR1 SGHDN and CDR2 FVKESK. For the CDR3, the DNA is TGTGCCAGCAGCCAACTACTAGCGGGAGTATACAATGAGCAGTTCTTC. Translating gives CASSQLLAGVYNEQFF.